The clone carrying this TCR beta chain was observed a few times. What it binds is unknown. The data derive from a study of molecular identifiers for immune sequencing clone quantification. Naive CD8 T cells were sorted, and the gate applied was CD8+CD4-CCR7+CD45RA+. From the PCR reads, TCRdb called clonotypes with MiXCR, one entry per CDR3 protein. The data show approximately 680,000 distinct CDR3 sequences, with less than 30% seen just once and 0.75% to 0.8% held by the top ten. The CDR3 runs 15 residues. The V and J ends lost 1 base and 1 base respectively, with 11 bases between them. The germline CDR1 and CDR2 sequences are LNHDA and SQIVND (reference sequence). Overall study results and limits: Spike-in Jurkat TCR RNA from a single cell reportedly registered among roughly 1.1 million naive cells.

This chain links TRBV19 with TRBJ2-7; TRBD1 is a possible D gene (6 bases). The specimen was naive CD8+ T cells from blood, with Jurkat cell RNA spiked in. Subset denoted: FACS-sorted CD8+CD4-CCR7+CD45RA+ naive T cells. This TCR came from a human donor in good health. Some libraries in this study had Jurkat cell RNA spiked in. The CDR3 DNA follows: TGTGCCAGTAGTATAGGCTACAGGGAGTCCTACGAGCAGTACTTC. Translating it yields CASSIGYRESYEQYF.